This TCR beta chain is from a study of type 1 and type 2 diabetes patients. Study in general: Samples came from type 1 diabetic, type 2 diabetic or nondiabetic people, recruited in China. T cells were magnetically sorted from PBMCs as CD4+ or CD8+ subsets.

The V gene's germline CDR1 is LNHDA and CDR2 SQIVND (reference sequence). V lost 3 bases and J lost 6; bases outside the gene matches: 2. The CDR3 sequence is 13 residues long. Study-wide points: Some HECs seen only in T1D might also appear in more T2D or control samples.

As regards this clonotype: Its specificity is not known.

Peripheral blood, 7.5 to 10 milliliters per participant, was collected. Genomic DNA was the PCR template. The TCR beta CDR3 region was amplified using 30 forward and 13 reverse primers. TCRdb processed the multiplex PCR reads anew with MiXCR; each CDR3 protein has one entry. The table has fewer than 350,000 distinct CDR3 sequences, around 47% seen once. The chain joins TRBV19 to TRBJ2-1, with 7 bases aligning to TRBD2. Material for sequencing was peripheral blood mononuclear cells (PBMCs). The TCR comes from a man between 18 and 29 years old with type 2 diabetes. CDR3 sequence reads: CASSMGGGNEQFF. The CDR3 DNA reads TGTGCCAGTAGTATGGGCGGGGGCAATGAGCAGTTCTTC.